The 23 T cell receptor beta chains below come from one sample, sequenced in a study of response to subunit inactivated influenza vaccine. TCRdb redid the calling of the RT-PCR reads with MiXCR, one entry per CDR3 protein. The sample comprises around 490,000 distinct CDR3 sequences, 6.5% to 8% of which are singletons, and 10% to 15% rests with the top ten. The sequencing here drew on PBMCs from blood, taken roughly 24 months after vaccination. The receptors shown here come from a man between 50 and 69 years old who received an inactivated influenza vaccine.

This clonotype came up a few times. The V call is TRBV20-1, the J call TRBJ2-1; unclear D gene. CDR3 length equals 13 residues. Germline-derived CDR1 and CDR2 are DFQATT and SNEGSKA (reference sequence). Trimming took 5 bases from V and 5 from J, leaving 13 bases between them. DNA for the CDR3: TGCAGTGCTCGGAGACCCCTCAACAATGAGCAGTTCTTC. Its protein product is CSARRPLNNEQFF.

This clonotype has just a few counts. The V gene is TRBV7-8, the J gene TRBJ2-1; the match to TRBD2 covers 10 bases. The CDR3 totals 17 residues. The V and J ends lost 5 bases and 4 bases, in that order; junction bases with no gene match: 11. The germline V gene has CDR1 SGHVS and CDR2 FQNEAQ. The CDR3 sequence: CASSQTRTSGRYNEQFF. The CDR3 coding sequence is TGTGCCAGCAGCCAAACAAGGACTAGCGGCCGATACAATGAGCAGTTCTTC.

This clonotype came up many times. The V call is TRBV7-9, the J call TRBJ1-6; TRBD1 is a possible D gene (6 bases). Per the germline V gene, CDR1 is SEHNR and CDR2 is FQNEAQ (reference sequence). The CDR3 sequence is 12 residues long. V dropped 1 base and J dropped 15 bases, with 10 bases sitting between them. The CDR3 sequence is CASSLEGQFLHF. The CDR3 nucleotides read TGTGCCAGCAGCTTAGAGGGACAATTCCTCCACTTT.

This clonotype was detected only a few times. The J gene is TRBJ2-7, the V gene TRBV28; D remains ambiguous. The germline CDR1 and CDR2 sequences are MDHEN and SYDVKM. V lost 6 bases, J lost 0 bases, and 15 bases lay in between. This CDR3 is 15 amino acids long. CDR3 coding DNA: TGTGCCAGCAGAAAGGGTCGGATCCGCTCCTACGAGCAGTACTTC. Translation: CASRKGRIRSYEQYF.

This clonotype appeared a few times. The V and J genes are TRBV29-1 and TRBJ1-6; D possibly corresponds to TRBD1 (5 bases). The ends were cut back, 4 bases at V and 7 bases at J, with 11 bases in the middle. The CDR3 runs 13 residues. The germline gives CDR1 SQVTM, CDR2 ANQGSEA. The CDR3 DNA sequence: TGCAGCGTTGGGGGGGATTGGAATTCACCCCTCCACTTT. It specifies CSVGGDWNSPLHF. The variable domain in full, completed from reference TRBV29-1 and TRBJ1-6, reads SAVISQKPSRDICQRGTSLTIQCQVDSQVTMMFWYRQQPGQSLTLIATANQGSEATYESGFVIDKFPISRPNLTFSTLTVSNMSPEDSSIYLCSVGGDWNSPLHFGNGTRLTVT.

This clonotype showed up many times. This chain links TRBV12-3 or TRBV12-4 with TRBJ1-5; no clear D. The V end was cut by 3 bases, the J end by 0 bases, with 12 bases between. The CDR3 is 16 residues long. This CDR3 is CASSFGPTDSNQPQHF. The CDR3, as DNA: TGTGCCAGCAGTTTCGGCCCAACCGATAGCAATCAGCCCCAGCATTTT.

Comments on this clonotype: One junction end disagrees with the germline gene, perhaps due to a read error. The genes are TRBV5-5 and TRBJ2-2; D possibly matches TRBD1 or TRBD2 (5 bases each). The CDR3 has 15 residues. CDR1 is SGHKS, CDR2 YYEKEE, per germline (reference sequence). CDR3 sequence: CVSSFEGTNTGELFF. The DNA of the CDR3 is TGTGTCAGCAGCTTTGAGGGGACGAACACCGGGGAGCTGTTTTTT. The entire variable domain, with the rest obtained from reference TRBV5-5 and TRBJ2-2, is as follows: DAGVTQSPTHLIKTRGQQVTLRCSPISGHKSVSWYQQVLGQGPQFIFQYYEKEERGRGNFPDRFSARQFPNYSSELNVNALLLGDSALYLCVSSFEGTNTGELFFGEGSRLTVL.

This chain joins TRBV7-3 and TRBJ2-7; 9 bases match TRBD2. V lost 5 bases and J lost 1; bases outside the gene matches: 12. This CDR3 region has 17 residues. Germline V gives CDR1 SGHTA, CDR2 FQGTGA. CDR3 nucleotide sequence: TGTGCCAGCAGCCCCCAGCCGACTAGCGGACTTTCCTACGAGCAGTACTTC. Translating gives CASSPQPTSGLSYEQYF.

CDR3 nucleotide sequence: TGCAGTGCCTTACTCGGACAGGGGACGACCGGGGAGCTGTTTTTT. This encodes CSALLGQGTTGELFF. The chain employs TRBV20-1 and TRBJ2-2; 9 positions match TRBD1. This CDR3 is built from 15 residues. Germline V gives CDR1 DFQATT, CDR2 SNEGSKA (reference sequence). Trimming at V came to 6 bases and at J to 5 bases, leaving 10 bases not matched to a gene.

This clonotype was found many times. The CDR3 region is CASSYSGTIYEQYF. CDR3 nucleotides: TGTGCCAGCAGTTACTCCGGGACCATATACGAGCAGTACTTC. The chain has TRBV6-5 and TRBJ2-7; perhaps D is TRBD1 or TRBD2 (5 bases each). Germline V gene data show CDR1 as MNHEY and CDR2 as SVGAGI. Trimming took 0 bases from V and 4 from J, leaving 10 bases between them. The CDR3 has 14 residues.

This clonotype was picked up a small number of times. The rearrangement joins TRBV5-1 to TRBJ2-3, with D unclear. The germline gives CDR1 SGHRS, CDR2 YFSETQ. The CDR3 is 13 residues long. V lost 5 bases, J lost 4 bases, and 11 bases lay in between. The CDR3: CASRENRADTQYF. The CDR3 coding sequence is TGCGCCAGCAGAGAGAATAGAGCAGATACGCAGTATTTT. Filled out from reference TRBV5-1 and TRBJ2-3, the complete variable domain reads KAGVTQTPRYLIKTRGQQVTLSCSPISGHRSVSWYQQTPGQGLQFLFEYFSETQRNKGNFPGRFSGRQFSNSRSEMNVSTLELGDSALYLCASRENRADTQYFGPGTRLTVL.

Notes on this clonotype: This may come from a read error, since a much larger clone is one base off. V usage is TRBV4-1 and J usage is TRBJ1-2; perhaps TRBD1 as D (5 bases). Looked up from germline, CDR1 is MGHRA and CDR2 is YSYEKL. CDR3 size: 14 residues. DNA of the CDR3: TGCGCCGGCAGCCCGACTCCAGGGAGTTTTGGCTACACCTTC. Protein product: CAGSPTPGSFGYTF.

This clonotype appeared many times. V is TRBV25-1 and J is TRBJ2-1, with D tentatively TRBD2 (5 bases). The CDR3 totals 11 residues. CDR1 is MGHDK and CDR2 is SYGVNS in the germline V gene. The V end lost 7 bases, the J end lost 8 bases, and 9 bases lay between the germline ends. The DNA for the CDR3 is TGTGCCAGCAAGTCTAGCTATGAGCAGTTCTTC. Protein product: CASKSSYEQFF.

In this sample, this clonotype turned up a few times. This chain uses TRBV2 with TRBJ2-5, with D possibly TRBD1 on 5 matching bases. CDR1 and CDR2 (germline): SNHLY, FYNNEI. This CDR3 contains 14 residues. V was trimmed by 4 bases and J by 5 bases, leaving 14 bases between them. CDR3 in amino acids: CASSVGQTRETQYF. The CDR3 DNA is TGTGCCAGCAGTGTGGGGCAGACAAGGGAGACCCAGTACTTC.

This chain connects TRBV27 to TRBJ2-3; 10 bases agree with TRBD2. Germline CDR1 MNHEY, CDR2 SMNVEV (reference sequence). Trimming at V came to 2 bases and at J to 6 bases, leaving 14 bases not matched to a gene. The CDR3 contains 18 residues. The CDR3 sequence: CASSLTAQLAGSFDTQYF. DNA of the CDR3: TGTGCCAGCAGTTTAACAGCCCAACTAGCGGGGAGCTTCGATACGCAGTATTTT.

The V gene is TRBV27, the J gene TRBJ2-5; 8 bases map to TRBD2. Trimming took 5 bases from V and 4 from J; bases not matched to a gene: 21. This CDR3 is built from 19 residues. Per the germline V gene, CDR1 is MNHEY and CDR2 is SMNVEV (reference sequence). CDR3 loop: CASSPLKTTPGGVGETQYF. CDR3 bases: TGTGCCAGCAGTCCGCTCAAAACCACCCCCGGGGGGGTGGGAGAGACCCAGTACTTC.

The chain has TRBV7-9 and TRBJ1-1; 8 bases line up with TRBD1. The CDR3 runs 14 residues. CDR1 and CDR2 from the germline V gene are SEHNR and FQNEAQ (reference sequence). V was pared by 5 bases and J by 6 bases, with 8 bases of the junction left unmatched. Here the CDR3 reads CASSQQGGTSEAFF. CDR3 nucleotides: TGTGCCAGCAGCCAACAGGGGGGGACTTCTGAAGCTTTCTTT. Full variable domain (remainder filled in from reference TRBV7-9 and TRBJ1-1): DTGVSQNPRHKITKRGQNVTFRCDPISEHNRLYWYRQTLGQGPEFLTYFQNEAQLEKSRLLSDRFSAERPKGSFSTLEIQRTEQGDSAMYLCASSQQGGTSEAFFGQGTRLTVV.

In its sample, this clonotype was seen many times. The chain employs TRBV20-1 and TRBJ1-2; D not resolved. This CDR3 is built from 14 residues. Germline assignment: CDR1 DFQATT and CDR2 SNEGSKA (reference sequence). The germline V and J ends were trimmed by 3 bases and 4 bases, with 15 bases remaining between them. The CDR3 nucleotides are TGCAGTGCTAGGACCGATTTAGGATTCTATGGCTACACCTTC. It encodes CSARTDLGFYGYTF.

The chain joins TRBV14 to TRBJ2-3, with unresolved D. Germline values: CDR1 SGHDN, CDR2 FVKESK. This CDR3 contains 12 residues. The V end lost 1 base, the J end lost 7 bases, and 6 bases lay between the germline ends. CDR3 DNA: TGTGCCAGCAGCCAAGTGGGATATACGCAGTATTTT. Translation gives CASSQVGYTQYF.

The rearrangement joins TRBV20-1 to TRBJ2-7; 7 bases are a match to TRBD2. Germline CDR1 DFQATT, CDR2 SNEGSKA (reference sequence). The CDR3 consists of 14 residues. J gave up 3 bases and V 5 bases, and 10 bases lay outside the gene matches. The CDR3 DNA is TGCAGTGCTTCTCCCGGGACTACGGACTACGAGCAGTACTTC. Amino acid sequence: CSASPGTTDYEQYF.

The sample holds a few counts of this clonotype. The CDR3 region has the DNA TGTGCCAGCAGCCCTAGTGGAGGCATGAACACTGAAGCTTTCTTT. Translating gives CASSPSGGMNTEAFF. This chain joins TRBV9 and TRBJ1-1; no clear D gene. CDR3 length equals 15 residues. Germline CDR1 and CDR2: SGDLS and YYNGEE. The germline V and J ends were trimmed by 4 bases and 0 bases, with 13 bases remaining between them.

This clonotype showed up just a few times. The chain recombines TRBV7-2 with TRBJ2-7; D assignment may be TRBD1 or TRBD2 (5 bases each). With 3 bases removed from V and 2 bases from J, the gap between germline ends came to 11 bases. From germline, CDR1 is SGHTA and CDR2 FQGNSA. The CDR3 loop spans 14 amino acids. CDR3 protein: CASSLSQGPYEQYF. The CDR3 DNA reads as TGTGCCAGCAGCTTGAGTCAGGGACCCTACGAGCAGTACTTC.

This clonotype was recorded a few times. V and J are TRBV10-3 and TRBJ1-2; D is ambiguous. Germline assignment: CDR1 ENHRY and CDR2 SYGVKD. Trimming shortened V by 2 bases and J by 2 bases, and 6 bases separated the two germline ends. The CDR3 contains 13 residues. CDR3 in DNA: TGTGCCATCAGTGAGCAGGCGAACTATGGCTACACCTTC. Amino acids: CAISEQANYGYTF.